Here is one TCR beta chain with its context. This entry belongs to a study of technical replicates of blood from a few donors. Clones were read by immunoSEQ multiplex PCR, and TCRdb kept only the in-frame ones, dropping some. The sample includes just over 95,000 clones, about 94% seen only once; the top ten take roughly 0.23%. This clonotype originated in a human donor in good health. Sample: T cells isolated from PBMCs.

The CDR3 DNA reads TGTGCCAGCAAAAGTGGCGAGGGGGCGTCAGGCTACGAGCAGTACTTC. Protein sequence: CASKSGEGASGYEQYF. The rearrangement joins TRBV27 to TRBJ2-7, with 7 bases fitting TRBD1. The CDR3 loop spans 16 amino acids. V was clipped by 7 bases and J by 3 bases; unmatched bases: 15. The germline gives CDR1 MNHEY, CDR2 SMNVEV (reference sequence).